The clone carrying this T cell receptor (beta chain) came up a few times. The antigen remains undetermined. Investigators took RNA and DNA out together from roughly 21-30 mg of unsorted bulk tissue. These patients lived with chronic HBV infection and had never been treated. From roughly 0.45 ug total RNA, TCR beta cDNA was generated with a primer in the constant region. Generation of the TCR beta libraries relied on three nested multiplex PCR rounds using slightly modified ARM-PCR. TCRdb reprocessed the multiplex PCR reads via MiXCR and lists one record per CDR3 protein. The sample yields 100,000 to 150,000 distinct CDR3 sequences, under 65% seen once. This specimen comes from a study of tumor-infiltrating lymphocytes in primary liver carcinoma. About the study: About 3.65 to 8 million productive TCRbeta reads were obtained from the samples, with similar numbers across tissue types. The study's findings and limits: The study found a significantly higher top-250-clone fraction in tumors than in blood (p = 0.039).

Sequenced: liver tumor tissue from sampling region 3. Sample subset: tumor region T3, left-lateral pole. The source is a woman in her sixties with primary liver carcinoma and hepatitis B virus infection.

Here the CDR3 reads CASSHNTGTVSYEQYF. The CDR3 coding sequence is TGTGCCAGCAGCCATAATACCGGGACAGTTTCCTACGAGCAGTACTTC. The chain couples TRBV7-6 to TRBJ2-7; 7 nucleotides agree with TRBD1. This CDR3 is built from 16 residues. Losses at the gene ends were 5 bases for V and 1 base for J; bases not matched to a gene: 11. Germline V gene lookup returns CDR1 SGHVS and CDR2 FNYEAQ.